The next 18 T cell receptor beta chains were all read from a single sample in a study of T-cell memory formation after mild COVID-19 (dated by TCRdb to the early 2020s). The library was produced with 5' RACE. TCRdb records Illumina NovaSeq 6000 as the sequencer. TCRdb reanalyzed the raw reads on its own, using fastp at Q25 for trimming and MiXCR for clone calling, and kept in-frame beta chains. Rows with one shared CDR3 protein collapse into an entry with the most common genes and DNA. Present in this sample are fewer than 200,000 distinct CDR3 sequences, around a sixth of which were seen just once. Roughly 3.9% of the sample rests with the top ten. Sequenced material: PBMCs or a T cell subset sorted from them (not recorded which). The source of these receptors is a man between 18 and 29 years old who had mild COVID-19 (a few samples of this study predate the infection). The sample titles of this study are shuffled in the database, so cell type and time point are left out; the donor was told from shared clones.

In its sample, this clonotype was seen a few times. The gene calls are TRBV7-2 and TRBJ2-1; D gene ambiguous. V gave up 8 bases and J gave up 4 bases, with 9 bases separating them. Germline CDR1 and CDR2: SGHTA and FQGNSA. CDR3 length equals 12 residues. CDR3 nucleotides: TGTGCCAGCCGGCGTACGTACAATGAGCAGTTCTTC. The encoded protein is CASRRTYNEQFF.

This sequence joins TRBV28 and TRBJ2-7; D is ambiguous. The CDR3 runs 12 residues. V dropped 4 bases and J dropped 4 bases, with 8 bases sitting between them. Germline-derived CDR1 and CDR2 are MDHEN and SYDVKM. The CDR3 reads CASSSHGYEQYV. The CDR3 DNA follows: TGTGCCAGCAGTTCACATGGTTACGAGCAGTACGTC.

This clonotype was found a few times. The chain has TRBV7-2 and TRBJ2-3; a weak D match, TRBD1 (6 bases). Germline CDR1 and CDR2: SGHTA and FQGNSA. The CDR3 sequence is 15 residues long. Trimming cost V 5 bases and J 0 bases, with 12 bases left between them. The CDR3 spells CASSQDRTSTDTQYF. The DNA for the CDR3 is TGTGCCAGCAGCCAGGACAGAACTAGCACAGATACGCAGTATTTT.

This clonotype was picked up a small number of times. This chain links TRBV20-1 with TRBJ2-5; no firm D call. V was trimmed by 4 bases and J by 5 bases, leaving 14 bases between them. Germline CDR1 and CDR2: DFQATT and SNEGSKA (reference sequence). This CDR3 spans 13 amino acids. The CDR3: CSATGYRWETQYF. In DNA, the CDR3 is TGCAGTGCTACGGGCTATAGGTGGGAGACCCAGTACTTC.

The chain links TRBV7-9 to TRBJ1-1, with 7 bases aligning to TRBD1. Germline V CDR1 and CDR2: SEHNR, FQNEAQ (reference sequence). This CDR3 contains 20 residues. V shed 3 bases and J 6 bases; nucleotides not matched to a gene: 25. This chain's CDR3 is CASSFSGQAEGRLRGPEAFF. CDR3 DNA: TGTGCCAGCAGCTTCTCCGGACAGGCGGAGGGGCGTTTGCGGGGGCCTGAAGCTTTCTTT. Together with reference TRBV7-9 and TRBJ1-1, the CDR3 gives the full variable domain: DTGVSQNPRHKITKRGQNVTFRCDPISEHNRLYWYRQTLGQGPEFLTYFQNEAQLEKSRLLSDRFSAERPKGSFSTLEIQRTEQGDSAMYLCASSFSGQAEGRLRGPEAFFGQGTRLTVV.

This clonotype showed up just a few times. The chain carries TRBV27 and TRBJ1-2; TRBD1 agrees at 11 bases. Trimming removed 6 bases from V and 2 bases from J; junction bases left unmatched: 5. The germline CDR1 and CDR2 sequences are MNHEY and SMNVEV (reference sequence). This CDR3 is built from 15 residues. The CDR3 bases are TGTGCCAGCAGCAGGACAGGGGGCTGGAACTATGGCTACACCTTC. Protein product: CASSRTGGWNYGYTF.

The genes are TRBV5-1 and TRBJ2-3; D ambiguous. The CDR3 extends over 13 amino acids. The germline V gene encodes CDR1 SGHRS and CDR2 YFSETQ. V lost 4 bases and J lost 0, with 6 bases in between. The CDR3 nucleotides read TGCGCCAGCAGCAACCCTAGCACAGATACGCAGTATTTT. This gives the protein CASSNPSTDTQYF.

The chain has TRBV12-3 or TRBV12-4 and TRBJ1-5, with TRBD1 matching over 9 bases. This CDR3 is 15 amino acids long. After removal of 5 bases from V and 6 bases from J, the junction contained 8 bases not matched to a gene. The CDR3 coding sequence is TGTGCCAGCAGTATACAGGGGGCGACAAGTCAGCCCCAGCATTTT. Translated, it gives CASSIQGATSQPQHF.

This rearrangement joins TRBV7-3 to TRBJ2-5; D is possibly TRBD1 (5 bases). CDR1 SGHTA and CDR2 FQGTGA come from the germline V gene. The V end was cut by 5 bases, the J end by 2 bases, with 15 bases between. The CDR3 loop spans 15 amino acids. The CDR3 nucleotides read TGTGCCAGCAGCCTTTTGGGGCGTAGTCAAGAGACCCAGTACTTC. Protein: CASSLLGRSQETQYF.

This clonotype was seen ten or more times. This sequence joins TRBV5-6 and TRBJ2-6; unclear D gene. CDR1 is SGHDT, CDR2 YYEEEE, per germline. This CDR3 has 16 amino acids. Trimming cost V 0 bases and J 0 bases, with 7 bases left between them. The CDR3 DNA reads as TGTGCCAGCAGCTTGGAACAGCACTCTGGGGCCAACGTCCTGACTTTC. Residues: CASSLEQHSGANVLTF.

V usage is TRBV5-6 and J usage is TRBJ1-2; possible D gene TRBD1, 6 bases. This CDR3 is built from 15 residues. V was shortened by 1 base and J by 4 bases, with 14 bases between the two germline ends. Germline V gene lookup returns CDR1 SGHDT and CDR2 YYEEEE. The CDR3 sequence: CASSLWTAPTYGYTF. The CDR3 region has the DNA TGTGCCAGCAGCTTGTGGACAGCCCCCACCTATGGCTACACCTTC.

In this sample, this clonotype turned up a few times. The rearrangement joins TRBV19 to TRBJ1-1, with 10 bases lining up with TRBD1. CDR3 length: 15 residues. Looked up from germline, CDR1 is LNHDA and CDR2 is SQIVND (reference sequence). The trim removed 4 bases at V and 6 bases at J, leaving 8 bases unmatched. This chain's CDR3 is CASSTTGTGDSEAFF. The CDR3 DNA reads TGTGCCAGTAGTACGACCGGGACAGGGGACTCTGAAGCTTTCTTT.

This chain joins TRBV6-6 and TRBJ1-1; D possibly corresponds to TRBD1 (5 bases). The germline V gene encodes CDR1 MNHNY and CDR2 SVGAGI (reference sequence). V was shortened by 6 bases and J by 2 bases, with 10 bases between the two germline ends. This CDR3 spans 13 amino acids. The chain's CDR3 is CASRHTGNTEAFF. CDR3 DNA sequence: TGTGCCAGCAGACACACAGGTAACACTGAAGCTTTCTTT.

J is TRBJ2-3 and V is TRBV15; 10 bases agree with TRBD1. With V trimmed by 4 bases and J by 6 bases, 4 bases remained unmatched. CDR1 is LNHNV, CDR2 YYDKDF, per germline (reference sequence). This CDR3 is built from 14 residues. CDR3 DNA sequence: TGTGCCACCAGCATTCGGACAGGGGGTGATACGCAGTATTTT. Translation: CATSIRTGGDTQYF.

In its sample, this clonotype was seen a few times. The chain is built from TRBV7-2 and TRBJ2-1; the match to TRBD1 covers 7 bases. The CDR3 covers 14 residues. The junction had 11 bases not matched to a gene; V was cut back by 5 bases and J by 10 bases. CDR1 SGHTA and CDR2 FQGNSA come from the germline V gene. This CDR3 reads CASSPQDRQEEQFF. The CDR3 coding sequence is TGTGCCAGCAGCCCCCAGGACAGGCAGGAAGAGCAGTTCTTC.

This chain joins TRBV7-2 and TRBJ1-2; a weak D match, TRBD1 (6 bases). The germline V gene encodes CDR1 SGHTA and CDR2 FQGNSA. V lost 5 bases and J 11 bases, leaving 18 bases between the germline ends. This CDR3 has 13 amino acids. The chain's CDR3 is CASSPLGGSSYTF. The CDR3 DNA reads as TGTGCCAGCAGCCCCCTCGGGGGCTCCAGTTACACCTTC.

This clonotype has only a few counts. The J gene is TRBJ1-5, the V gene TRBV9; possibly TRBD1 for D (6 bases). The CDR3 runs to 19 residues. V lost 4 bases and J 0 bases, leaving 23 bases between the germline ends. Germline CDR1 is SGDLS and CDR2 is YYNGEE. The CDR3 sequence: CASSPRPRGRGDSNQPQHF. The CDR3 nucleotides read TGTGCCAGCAGCCCCCGTCCAAGGGGGAGGGGGGATAGCAATCAGCCCCAGCATTTT.

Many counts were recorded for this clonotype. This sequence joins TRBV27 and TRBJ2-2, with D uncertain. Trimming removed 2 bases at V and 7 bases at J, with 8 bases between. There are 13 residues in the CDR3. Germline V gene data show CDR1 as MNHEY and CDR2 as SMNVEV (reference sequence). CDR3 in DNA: TGTGCCAGCAGTTTAAATGGGCACGGGGAGCTGTTTTTT. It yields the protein CASSLNGHGELFF.